At least ten counts were recorded for the clone carrying this TCR beta chain. Its target is not known. These data are taken from a study of T cell repertoires in cytomegalovirus infection. Looking at the study overall: Used in the study were CMV epitopes, some recently identified and HLA-C-restricted, others well-studied and HLA-B-restricted.

This CDR3 is 16 amino acids long. V lost 4 bases to trimming and J lost 3 bases; unmatched junction nucleotides: 4. The germline V gene has CDR1 SGHTA and CDR2 FQGNSA. In TCRdb, the reads were re-called with MiXCR into one record per CDR3 protein. The data hold approximately 350,000 distinct CDR3 sequences, with 34% observed a single time. The chain recombines TRBV7-2 with TRBJ2-3, with TRBD2 identical over 13 bases. The sequence was collected from a human donor in good health (CMV status not recorded). Some clones in this sample may be carry-over from other donors' samples. This material consisted of cultured PBMCs, taken from culture after CMV antigen stimulation. In DNA form, the CDR3 reads TGTGCCAGCAGCTCGGCGACTAGCGGGAGGACAGATACGCAGTATTTT. Protein: CASSSATSGRTDTQYF.